This TCR beta chain derives from a study of blood T cell repertoires in COVID-19. Study context: Samples came from the United States, Italy and Spain, spanning acute and convalescent COVID-19. Nucleic acid was either cDNA or gDNA, and it came from T cells, B-cell-depleted T cells, or PBMCs.

This CDR3 contains 15 residues. Germline V CDR1 and CDR2: ENHRY, SYGVKD. Trimming removed 6 bases from V and 4 bases from J; junction bases left unmatched: 11. As handled by the study authors: Estimates of nucleated cell counts were drawn from the amplification of reference gene primers. The assay was immunoSEQ multiplex PCR, and TCRdb's table has in-frame clones only and misses some. The D gene and trimming were derived from the DNA, and the V and J assignments and clone size from that table. This table holds almost 200,000 clones, 86% found once. Sequenced material: peripheral blood. V gene TRBV10-3 combines with J gene TRBJ2-7; TRBD1 aligns across 8 bases. The clonotype was recovered from a woman aged 70 to 79 with acute or convalescent COVID-19. The CDR3: CAIRKPGQVPYEQYF. The DNA for the CDR3 is TGTGCCATCAGGAAACCGGGACAGGTTCCATACGAGCAGTACTTC.